Listed here is a single TCR beta chain. Its antigen is undetermined. Trimming removed 4 bases at V and 0 bases at J, with 12 bases between. The CDR3 has 15 residues. Germline values: CDR1 SGHTA, CDR2 FQGNSA. The data derive from a study of cytomegalovirus exposure and HLA in healthy donors. Study in general: In a previous analysis, 110 million or so unique TCR beta sequences were found from 150 million to 200 million T cells.

Samples came from healthy bone marrow donors. Use of 60 Vbeta and 13 Jbeta primers characterized the PCR. The repertoire was sequenced with immunoSEQ multiplex PCR; TCRdb's copy has only in-frame clones and lacks some. The sample has around 130,000 clones. Points from the study as a whole: Some TCR beta chains (approximately 180 of them) were listed as cytomegalovirus-associated. Of the V segments, some could not be distinguished, including TRBV6-2 and TRBV6-3, and were excluded.

Sequencing was done on a sample of PBMCs. This TCR came from a woman in her forties in good health and CMV-seronegative. V is TRBV7-2 and J is TRBJ1-1; possibly TRBD1 for D (5 bases). This CDR3 reads CASSSQTTVNTEAFF. The CDR3 DNA reads as TGTGCCAGCAGCTCGCAGACGACAGTGAACACTGAAGCTTTCTTT.